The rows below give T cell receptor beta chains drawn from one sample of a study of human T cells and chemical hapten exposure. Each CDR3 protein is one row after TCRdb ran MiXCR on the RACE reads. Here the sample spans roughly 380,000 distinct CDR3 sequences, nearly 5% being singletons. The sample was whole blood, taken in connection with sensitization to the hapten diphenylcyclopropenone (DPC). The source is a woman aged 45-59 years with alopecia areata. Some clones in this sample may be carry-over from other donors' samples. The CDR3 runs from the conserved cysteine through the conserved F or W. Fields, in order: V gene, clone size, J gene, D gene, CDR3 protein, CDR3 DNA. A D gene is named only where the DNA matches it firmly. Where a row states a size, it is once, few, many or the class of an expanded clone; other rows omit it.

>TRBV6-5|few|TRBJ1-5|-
CASRDQYSNQPQHF
TGTGCCAGCAGGGACCAGTATAGCAATCAGCCCCAGCATTTT
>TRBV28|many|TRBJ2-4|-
CASSFPPDTVAKNIQYF
TGTGCCAGCAGTTTCCCCCCGGACACCGTAGCCAAAAACATTCAGTACTTC
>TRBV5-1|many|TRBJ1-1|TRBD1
CASSRFPGQGDEAFF
TGCGCCAGCAGCCGGTTCCCGGGACAGGGTGACGAAGCTTTCTTT
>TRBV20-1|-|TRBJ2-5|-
CSARLEGLGTQYF
TGCAGTGCTAGACTCGAGGGACTCGGCACCCAGTACTTC
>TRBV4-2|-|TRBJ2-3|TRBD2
CASSQERGSTDTQYF
TGTGCCAGCAGCCAAGAGCGGGGGAGCACAGATACGCAGTATTTT
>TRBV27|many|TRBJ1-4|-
CASSLPRVVEKLFF
TGTGCCAGCAGTTTACCCAGAGTTGTTGAAAAACTGTTTTTT
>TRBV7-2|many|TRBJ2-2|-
CASSRFTGELFF
TGTGCCAGCAGCCGATTCACCGGGGAGCTGTTTTTT
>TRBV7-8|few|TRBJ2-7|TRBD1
CASSFQTGLPYEQYF
TGTGCCAGCAGCTTCCAGACAGGGTTACCCTACGAGCAGTACTTC
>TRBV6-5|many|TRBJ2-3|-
CASSYGSTDTQYF
TGTGCCAGCAGTTATGGCTCCACAGATACGCAGTATTTT
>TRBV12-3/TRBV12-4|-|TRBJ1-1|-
CASSFGQNDLYTEAFF
TGTGCCAGCAGTTTCGGACAGAACGACCTGTACACTGAAGCTTTCTTT
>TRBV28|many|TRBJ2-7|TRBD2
CASSLTGTTSEQYF
TGTGCCAGCAGTCTTACCGGGACTACCTCCGAGCAGTACTTC
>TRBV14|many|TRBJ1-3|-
CASSHIGAGTGNTIYF
TGTGCCAGCAGCCACATTGGAGCAGGCACTGGAAACACCATATATTTT
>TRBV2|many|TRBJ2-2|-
CASSGTYRNTGELFF
TGTGCCAGCAGTGGCACCTACAGGAACACCGGGGAGCTGTTTTTT
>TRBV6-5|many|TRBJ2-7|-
CASSPGNGYYEQYF
TGTGCCAGCAGTCCCGGGAACGGCTACTACGAGCAGTACTTC
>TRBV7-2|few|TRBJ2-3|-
CASSLPGLTDTQYF
TGTGCCAGCAGCTTACCGGGGCTCACAGATACGCAGTATTTT
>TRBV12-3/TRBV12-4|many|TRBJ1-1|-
CASSPQDTYAEAFF
TGTGCCAGCAGCCCCCAGGACACATACGCTGAAGCTTTCTTT
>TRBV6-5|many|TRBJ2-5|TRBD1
CASSYFGTGAETQYF
TGTGCCAGCAGTTATTTTGGGACAGGGGCGGAGACCCAGTACTTC
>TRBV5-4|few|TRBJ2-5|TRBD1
CASSLGSTGGGQTQYF
TGTGCCAGCAGCTTAGGTTCGACAGGGGGCGGTCAGACCCAGTACTTC
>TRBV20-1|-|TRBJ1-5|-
CSASEGGNQPQHF
TGCAGTGCTTCAGAGGGAGGGAATCAGCCCCAGCATTTT
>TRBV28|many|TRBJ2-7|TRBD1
CAILPGTGLGEQYF
TGTGCCATCCTACCCGGGACAGGGCTCGGCGAGCAGTACTTC
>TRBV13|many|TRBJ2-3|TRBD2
CASSSLAGGPTGDTQYF
TGTGCCAGCAGCTCCCTAGCGGGGGGGCCGACGGGAGATACGCAGTATTTT
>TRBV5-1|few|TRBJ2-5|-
CASSLGPGAPAQYF
TGCGCCAGCAGCTTGGGTCCAGGGGCTCCCGCCCAGTACTTC
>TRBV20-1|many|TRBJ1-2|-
CSASTDYGYTF
TGCAGTGCCAGCACAGACTATGGCTACACCTTC
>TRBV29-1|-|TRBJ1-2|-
CSVGMMTGLYTF
TGCAGCGTTGGAATGATGACAGGCCTCTACACCTTC